The 15 T cell receptor beta chains given below trace back to one sample, sequenced in a study of blood T cell repertoires in COVID-19. The protocol was immunoSEQ multiplex PCR, while the TCRdb copy is restricted to in-frame clones and leaves out a portion. The sample shows about 320,000 clones, 87% of them seen only once. The sequencing sample was made of PBMCs or T cells enriched from blood (not recorded which). The receptors originated from a woman aged 25 to 39 who had recovered from COVID-19.

This chain connects TRBV9 to TRBJ1-1; TRBD1 matches 8 bases. Germline values: CDR1 SGDLS, CDR2 YYNGEE. The CDR3 runs 15 residues. V was pared by 3 bases and J by 2 bases, with 6 bases of the junction left unmatched. In DNA, the CDR3 is TGTGCCAGCAGCGAACAGGGGGTGGTTAACACTGAAGCTTTCTTT. Protein product: CASSEQGVVNTEAFF.

This clone has only one observation. The genes are TRBV5-4 and TRBJ1-3; possibly TRBD1 for D (5 bases). Looked up from germline, CDR1 is SGHNT and CDR2 is YYREEE (reference sequence). Trimming took 0 bases from V and 1 from J, leaving 11 bases between them. The CDR3 covers 16 residues. For the CDR3, the DNA is TGTGCCAGCAGCTTGGGCAAACAGGTTTCTGGAAACACCATATATTTT. This sequence encodes CASSLGKQVSGNTIYF. The entire variable domain, with the rest obtained from reference TRBV5-4 and TRBJ1-3, is as follows: ETGVTQSPTHLIKTRGQQVTLRCSSQSGHNTVSWYQQALGQGPQFIFQYYREEENGRGNFPPRFSGLQFPNYSSELNVNALELDDSALYLCASSLGKQVSGNTIYFGEGSWLTVV.

The chain links TRBV9 to TRBJ2-4, with D maybe TRBD2 (6 bases). V lost 0 bases, J lost 8 bases, and 12 bases lay in between. The CDR3 loop spans 14 amino acids. CDR1 is SGDLS and CDR2 is YYNGEE in the germline V gene. In nucleotides, the CDR3 is TGTGCCAGCAGCGTAGGAGCGGGTCAGGACATTCAGTACTTC. Its translation: CASSVGAGQDIQYF.

The chain couples TRBV21-1 to TRBJ1-2; the table calls TRBD1, which could not be checked here. TRBV21-1 is annotated as a pseudogene. The CDR3 is 15 amino acids. CDR3 residues: CASSERQEPNYGYTF. The DNA of the CDR3 is TGTGCCAGCAGCGAACGACAGGAACCAAACTATGGCTACACCTTC.

V and J are TRBV9 and TRBJ2-3, with D possibly TRBD1 on 5 matching bases. The CDR3 has 15 amino acids. Deletions cut 3 bases from V and 2 bases from J, with 13 bases between. CDR1 and CDR2 (germline): SGDLS, YYNGEE. The CDR3 region has the DNA TGTGCCAGCAGCGGATCGACAGCCATCACAGATACGCAGTATTTT. Encoded protein: CASSGSTAITDTQYF.

The J gene is TRBJ1-1, the V gene TRBV5-5, with D possibly being TRBD1 (6 bases). The germline gives CDR1 SGHKS, CDR2 YYEKEE (reference sequence). V dropped 4 bases and J dropped 1 base, with 11 bases sitting between them. The CDR3 has 14 residues. CDR3 DNA sequence: TGTGCCAGCAGCCACAGGGCTTCGAACACTGAAGCTTTCTTT. It codes for CASSHRASNTEAFF.

The chain joins TRBV6-1 to TRBJ1-2; 7 nucleotides agree with TRBD1. V trimming: 0 bases; J trimming: 8 bases; junction bases outside the gene matches: 12. Germline loops: CDR1 MNHNS, CDR2 SASEGT. This CDR3 comprises 16 residues. CDR3 sequence reads: CASSEARQGPSWGYTF. For the CDR3, the DNA is TGTGCCAGCAGTGAAGCGCGACAGGGCCCTTCGTGGGGCTACACCTTC.

This chain joins TRBV30 and TRBJ2-7; D remains ambiguous. The CDR3 contains 10 residues. CDR1 is GTSNPN and CDR2 is SVGIG in the germline V gene (reference sequence). V was pared by 5 bases and J by 5 bases, with 7 bases between. This CDR3 is CAWGFDEQYF. The CDR3, as DNA: TGTGCCTGGGGGTTCGACGAGCAGTACTTC.

The CDR3 is CASRADRAGNQPQHF. CDR3 in DNA: TGCGCCAGCAGGGCCGACAGGGCCGGCAATCAGCCCCAGCATTTT. The rearrangement uses TRBV10-1 and TRBJ1-5; the match to TRBD1 covers 7 bases. The germline V gene encodes CDR1 WNHNN and CDR2 SYGVQD (reference sequence). V lost 6 bases and J lost 2; bases outside the gene matches: 7. CDR3 size: 15 residues.

The V and J genes are TRBV5-1 and TRBJ2-1, with 10 bases matching TRBD2. The CDR3 loop spans 15 amino acids. Looked up from germline, CDR1 is SGHRS and CDR2 is YFSETQ. Unmatched junction bases numbered 6, after V lost 0 bases and J lost 9 bases. For the CDR3, the DNA is TGCGCCAGCAGCTTGGGGAGCGGGGGGGCCGGTGAGCAGTTCTTC. As protein: CASSLGSGGAGEQFF.

In this sample, this clone turned up a few times. The rearrangement uses TRBV29-1 and TRBJ1-1, with 7 bases matching TRBD1. J lost 6 bases, V lost 4 bases, and 5 bases had no gene match. The CDR3 is made up of 12 amino acids. Per germline, CDR1 SQVTM and CDR2 ANQGSEA. In nucleotides, the CDR3 is TGCAGCGTTGTCCCAGGGGGTTCTGAAGCTTTCTTT. Protein sequence: CSVVPGGSEAFF.

The chain links TRBV4-3 to TRBJ2-2; TRBD1 matches 9 bases. This CDR3 region has 18 residues. From germline, CDR1 is LGHNA and CDR2 YSLEER. V dropped 3 bases and J dropped 7; count of bases not matched to a gene: 15. The CDR3 region has the DNA TGCGCCAGCAGCCAGGACGCTACAGGGGGCGTGGGTGGCGGGGAGCTGTTTTTT. Its translation is CASSQDATGGVGGGELFF.

This clone came up once. This sequence joins TRBV5-8 and TRBJ1-5, with 11 bases matching TRBD1. The V segment lost 3 bases and the J segment 1 base; nucleotides outside the gene matches: 6. The CDR3 sequence is 17 residues long. Germline V gene sequence: CDR1 SGHTS, CDR2 YDEGEE. The CDR3 here is CASSSGQGVGSNQPQHF. CDR3 nucleotide sequence: TGTGCCAGCAGCTCGGGACAGGGGGTCGGGAGCAATCAGCCCCAGCATTTT.

The V call is TRBV9, the J call TRBJ2-1; a weak D match, TRBD2 (5 bases). The germline V and J ends were trimmed by 0 bases and 9 bases, with 13 bases remaining between them. CDR3 length equals 14 residues. The germline V gene encodes CDR1 SGDLS and CDR2 YYNGEE. CDR3 amino acids: CASSVALAIGEQFF. As DNA, the CDR3 is TGTGCCAGCAGCGTAGCTCTAGCAATCGGTGAGCAGTTCTTC.

This chain connects TRBV20-1 to TRBJ1-5; D is undetermined. Deletions cut 3 bases from V and 0 bases from J, with 12 bases between. Germline loops: CDR1 DFQATT, CDR2 SNEGSKA (reference sequence). This CDR3 contains 15 residues. The CDR3, as DNA: TGCAGTGCTAGTACTATGGAATATAGCAATCAGCCCCAGCATTTT. Translated, it gives CSASTMEYSNQPQHF.